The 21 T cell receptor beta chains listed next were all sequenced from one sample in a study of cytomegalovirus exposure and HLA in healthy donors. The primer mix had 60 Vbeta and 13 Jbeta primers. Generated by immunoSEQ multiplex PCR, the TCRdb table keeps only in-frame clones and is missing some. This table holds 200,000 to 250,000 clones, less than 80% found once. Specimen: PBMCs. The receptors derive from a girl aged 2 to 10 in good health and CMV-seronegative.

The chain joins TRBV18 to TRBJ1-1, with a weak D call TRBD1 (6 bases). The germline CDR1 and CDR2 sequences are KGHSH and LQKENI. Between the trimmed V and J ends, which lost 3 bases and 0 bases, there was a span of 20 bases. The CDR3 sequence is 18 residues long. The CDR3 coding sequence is TGTGCCAGCTCACCTCTGGACAGCGAGTACATGATGAACACTGAAGCTTTCTTT. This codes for CASSPLDSEYMMNTEAFF.

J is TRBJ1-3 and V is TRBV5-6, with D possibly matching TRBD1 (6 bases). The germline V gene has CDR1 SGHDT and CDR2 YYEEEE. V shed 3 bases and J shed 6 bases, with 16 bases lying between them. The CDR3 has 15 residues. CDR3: CASSYRWGGENTIYF. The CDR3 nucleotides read TGTGCCAGCAGCTACCGTTGGGGGGGCGAAAACACCATATATTTT.

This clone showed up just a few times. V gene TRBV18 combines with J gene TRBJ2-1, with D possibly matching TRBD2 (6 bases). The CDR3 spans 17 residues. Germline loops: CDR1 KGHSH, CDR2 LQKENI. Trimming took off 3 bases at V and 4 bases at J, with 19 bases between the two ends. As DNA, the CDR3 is TGTGCCAGCTCACCCCCCCGTGGTAGCGGAGAGTACAATGAGCAGTTCTTC. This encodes CASSPPRGSGEYNEQFF.

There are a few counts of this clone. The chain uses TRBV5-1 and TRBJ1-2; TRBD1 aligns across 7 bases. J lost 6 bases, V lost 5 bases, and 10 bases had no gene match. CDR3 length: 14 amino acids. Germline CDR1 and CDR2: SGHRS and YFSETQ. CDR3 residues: CASSSGQSADGYTF. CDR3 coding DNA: TGCGCCAGCAGTTCGGGACAGTCGGCCGATGGCTACACCTTC.

CDR3 amino acids: CASSQVEHNSPLHF. The CDR3 DNA sequence: TGCGCCAGCAGCCAAGTGGAGCATAATTCACCCCTCCACTTT. The V gene is TRBV4-1, the J gene TRBJ1-6; D gene ambiguous. Trimming stripped 1 base from V and 5 bases from J, with 6 bases between. From germline, CDR1 is MGHRA and CDR2 YSYEKL. This CDR3 is built from 14 residues.

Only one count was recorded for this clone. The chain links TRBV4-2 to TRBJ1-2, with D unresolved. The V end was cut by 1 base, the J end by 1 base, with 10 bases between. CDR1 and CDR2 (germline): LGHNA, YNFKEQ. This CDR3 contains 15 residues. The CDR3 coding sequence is TGTGCCAGCAGCCAAGGACAACTCCTTAACTATGGCTACACCTTC. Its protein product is CASSQGQLLNYGYTF.

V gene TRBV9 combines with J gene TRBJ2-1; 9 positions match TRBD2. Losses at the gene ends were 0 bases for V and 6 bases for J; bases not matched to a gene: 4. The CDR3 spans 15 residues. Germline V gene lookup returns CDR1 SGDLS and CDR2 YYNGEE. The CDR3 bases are TGTGCCAGCAGCGTAGATAGCGGGAGTCCCAATGAGCAGTTCTTC. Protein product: CASSVDSGSPNEQFF.

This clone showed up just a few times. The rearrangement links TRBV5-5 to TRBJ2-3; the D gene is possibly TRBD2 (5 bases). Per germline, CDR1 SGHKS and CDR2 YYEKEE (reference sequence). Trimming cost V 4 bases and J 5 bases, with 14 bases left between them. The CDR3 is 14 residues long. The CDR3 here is CASSPFGGRDTQYF. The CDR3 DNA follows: TGTGCCAGCAGCCCTTTTGGAGGCAGAGATACGCAGTATTTT. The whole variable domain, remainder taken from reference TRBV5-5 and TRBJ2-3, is DAGVTQSPTHLIKTRGQQVTLRCSPISGHKSVSWYQQVLGQGPQFIFQYYEKEERGRGNFPDRFSARQFPNYSSELNVNALLLGDSALYLCASSPFGGRDTQYFGPGTRLTVL.

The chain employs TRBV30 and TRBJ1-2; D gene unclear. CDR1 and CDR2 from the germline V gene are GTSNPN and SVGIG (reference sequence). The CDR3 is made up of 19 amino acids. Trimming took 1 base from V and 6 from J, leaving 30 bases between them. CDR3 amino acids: CAWSAQQSTLQLFLHGYTF. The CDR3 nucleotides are TGTGCCTGGAGTGCTCAGCAATCCACCTTACAGCTCTTTCTCCATGGCTACACCTTC.

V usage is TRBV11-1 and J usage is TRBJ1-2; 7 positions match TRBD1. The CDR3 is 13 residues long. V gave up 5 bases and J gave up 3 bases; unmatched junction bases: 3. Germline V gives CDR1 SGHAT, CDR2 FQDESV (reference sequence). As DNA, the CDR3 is TGTGCCAGCAGCCGGGACAGCGACTATGGCTACACCTTC. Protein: CASSRDSDYGYTF. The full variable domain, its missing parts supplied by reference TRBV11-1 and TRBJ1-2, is EAEVAQSPRYKITEKSQAVAFWCDPISGHATLYWYRQILGQGPELLVQFQDESVVDDSQLPKDRFSAERLKGVDSTLKIQPAELGDSAMYLCASSRDSDYGYTFGSGTRLTVV.

The CDR3 region is CASSSAQGAGTEAFF. The CDR3 DNA sequence: TGTGCCAGCAGCTCCGCCCAGGGGGCTGGGACTGAAGCTTTCTTT. The chain joins TRBV7-3 to TRBJ1-1; TRBD1 matches 8 bases. CDR3 length: 15 amino acids. Trimming at V came to 4 bases and at J to 5 bases, leaving 9 bases not matched to a gene. CDR1 is SGHTA, CDR2 FQGTGA, per germline. The variable domain in full, completed from reference TRBV7-3 and TRBJ1-1, reads GAGVSQTPSNKVTEKGKYVELRCDPISGHTALYWYRQSLGQGPEFLIYFQGTGAADDSGLPNDRFFAVRPEGSVSTLKIQRTERGDSAVYLCASSSAQGAGTEAFFGQGTRLTVV.

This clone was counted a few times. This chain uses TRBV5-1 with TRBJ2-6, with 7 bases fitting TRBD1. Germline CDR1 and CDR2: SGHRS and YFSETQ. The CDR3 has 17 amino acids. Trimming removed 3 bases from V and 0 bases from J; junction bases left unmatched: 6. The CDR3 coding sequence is TGCGCCAGCAGCTGGGACAGTCCAAACTCTGGGGCCAACGTCCTGACTTTC. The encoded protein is CASSWDSPNSGANVLTF. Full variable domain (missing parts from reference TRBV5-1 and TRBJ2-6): KAGVTQTPRYLIKTRGQQVTLSCSPISGHRSVSWYQQTPGQGLQFLFEYFSETQRNKGNFPGRFSGRQFSNSRSEMNVSTLELGDSALYLCASSWDSPNSGANVLTFGAGSRLTVL.

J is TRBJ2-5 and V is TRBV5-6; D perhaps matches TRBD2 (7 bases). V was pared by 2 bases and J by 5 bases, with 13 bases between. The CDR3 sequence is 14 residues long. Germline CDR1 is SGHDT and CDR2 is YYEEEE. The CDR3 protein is CASSFGGGGETQYF. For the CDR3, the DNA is TGTGCCAGCAGCTTCGGGGGAGGGGGTGAGACCCAGTACTTC.

The CDR3 protein is CASSLSTGGYSPLHF. The CDR3 DNA reads as TGTGCCAGCAGTTTATCAACAGGGGGCTATTCACCCCTCCACTTT. The chain couples TRBV27 to TRBJ1-6, with 9 positions matching TRBD1. Per germline, CDR1 MNHEY and CDR2 SMNVEV (reference sequence). This CDR3 is built from 15 residues. V gave up 0 bases and J gave up 8 bases; unmatched junction bases: 2.

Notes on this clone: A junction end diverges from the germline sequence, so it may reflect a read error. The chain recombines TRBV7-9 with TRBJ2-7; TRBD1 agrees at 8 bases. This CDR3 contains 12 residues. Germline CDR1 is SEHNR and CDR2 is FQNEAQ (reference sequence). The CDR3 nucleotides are TGTTCCAGCAGCCCCGACAGGGGCGAGCAGTACTTC. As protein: CSSSPDRGEQYF.

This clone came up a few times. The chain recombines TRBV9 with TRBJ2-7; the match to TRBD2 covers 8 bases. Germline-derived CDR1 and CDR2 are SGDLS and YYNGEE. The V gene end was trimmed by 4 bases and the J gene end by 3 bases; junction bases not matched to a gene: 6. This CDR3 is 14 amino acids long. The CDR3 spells CASSKTSEGYEQYF. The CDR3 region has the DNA TGTGCCAGCAGCAAGACTAGCGAGGGCTACGAGCAGTACTTC.

The CDR3 DNA reads TGTGCCAGCAGTGAAGGGGAAGGGGGCTACGAGCAGTACTTC. This codes for CASSEGEGGYEQYF. The J gene is TRBJ2-5, the V gene TRBV6-1; TRBD1 might be the D (6 bases). TRBJ2-7 matches the DNA end more closely, so the J call is doubtful. Germline CDR1 and CDR2: MNHNS and SASEGT. This CDR3 has 14 amino acids.

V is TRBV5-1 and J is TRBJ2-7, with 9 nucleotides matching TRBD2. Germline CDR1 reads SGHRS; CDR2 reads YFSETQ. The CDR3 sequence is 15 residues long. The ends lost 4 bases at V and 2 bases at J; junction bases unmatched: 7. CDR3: CASSPGLAGTYEQYF. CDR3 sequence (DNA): TGCGCCAGCAGCCCGGGGCTAGCGGGAACCTACGAGCAGTACTTC. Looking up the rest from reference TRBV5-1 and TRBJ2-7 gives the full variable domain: KAGVTQTPRYLIKTRGQQVTLSCSPISGHRSVSWYQQTPGQGLQFLFEYFSETQRNKGNFPGRFSGRQFSNSRSEMNVSTLELGDSALYLCASSPGLAGTYEQYFGPGTRLTVT.

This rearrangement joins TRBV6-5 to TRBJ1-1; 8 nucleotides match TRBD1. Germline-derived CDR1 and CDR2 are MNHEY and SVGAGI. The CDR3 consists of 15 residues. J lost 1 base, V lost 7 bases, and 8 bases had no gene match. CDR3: CASTSGQVQNTEAFF. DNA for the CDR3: TGTGCCAGCACCTCGGGACAGGTCCAGAACACTGAAGCTTTCTTT.

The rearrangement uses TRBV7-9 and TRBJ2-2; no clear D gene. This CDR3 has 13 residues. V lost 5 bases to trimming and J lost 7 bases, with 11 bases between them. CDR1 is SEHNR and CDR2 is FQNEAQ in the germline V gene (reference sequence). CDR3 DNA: TGTGCCAGCAGCAGAGTCCGGAGCGGGGAGCTGTTTTTT. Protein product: CASSRVRSGELFF. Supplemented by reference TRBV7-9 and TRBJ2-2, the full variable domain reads DTGVSQNPRHKITKRGQNVTFRCDPISEHNRLYWYRQTLGQGPEFLTYFQNEAQLEKSRLLSDRFSAERPKGSFSTLEIQRTEQGDSAMYLCASSRVRSGELFFGEGSRLTVL.

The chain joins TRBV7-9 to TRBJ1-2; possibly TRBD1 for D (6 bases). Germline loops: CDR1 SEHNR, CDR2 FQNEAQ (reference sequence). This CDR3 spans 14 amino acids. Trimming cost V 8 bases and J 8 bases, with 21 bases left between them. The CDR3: CASGGHNVFSGYTF. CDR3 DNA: TGTGCCAGCGGGGGACACAACGTTTTTTCGGGCTACACCTTC.